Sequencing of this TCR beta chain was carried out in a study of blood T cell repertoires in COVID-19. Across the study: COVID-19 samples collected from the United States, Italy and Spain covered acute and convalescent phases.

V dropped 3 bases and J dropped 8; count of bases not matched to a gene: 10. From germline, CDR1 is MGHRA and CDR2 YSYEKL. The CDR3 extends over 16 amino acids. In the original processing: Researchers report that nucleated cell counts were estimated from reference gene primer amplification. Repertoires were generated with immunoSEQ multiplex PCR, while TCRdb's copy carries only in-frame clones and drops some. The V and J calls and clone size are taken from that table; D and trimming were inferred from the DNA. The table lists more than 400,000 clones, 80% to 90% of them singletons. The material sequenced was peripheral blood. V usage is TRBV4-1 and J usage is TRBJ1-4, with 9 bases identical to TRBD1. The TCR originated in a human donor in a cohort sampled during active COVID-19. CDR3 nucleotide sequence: TGCGCCAGCAGCCATGGAAGCTGGGACAGGGAAGAAAAACTGTTTTTT. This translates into CASSHGSWDREEKLFF.